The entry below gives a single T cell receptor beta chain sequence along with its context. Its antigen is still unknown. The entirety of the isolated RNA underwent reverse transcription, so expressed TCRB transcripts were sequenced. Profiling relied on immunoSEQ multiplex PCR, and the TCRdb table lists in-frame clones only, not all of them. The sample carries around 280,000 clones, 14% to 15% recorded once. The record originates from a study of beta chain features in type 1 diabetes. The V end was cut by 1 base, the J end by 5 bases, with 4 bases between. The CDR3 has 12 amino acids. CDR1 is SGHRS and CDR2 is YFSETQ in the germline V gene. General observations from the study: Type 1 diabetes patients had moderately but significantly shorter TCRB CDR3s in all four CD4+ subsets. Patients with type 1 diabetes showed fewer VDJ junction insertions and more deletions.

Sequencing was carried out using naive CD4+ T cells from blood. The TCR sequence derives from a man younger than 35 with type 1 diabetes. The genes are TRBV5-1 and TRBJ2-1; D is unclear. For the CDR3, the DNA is TGCGCCAGCAGCTTGCCGGACAATGAGCAGTTCTTC. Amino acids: CASSLPDNEQFF.